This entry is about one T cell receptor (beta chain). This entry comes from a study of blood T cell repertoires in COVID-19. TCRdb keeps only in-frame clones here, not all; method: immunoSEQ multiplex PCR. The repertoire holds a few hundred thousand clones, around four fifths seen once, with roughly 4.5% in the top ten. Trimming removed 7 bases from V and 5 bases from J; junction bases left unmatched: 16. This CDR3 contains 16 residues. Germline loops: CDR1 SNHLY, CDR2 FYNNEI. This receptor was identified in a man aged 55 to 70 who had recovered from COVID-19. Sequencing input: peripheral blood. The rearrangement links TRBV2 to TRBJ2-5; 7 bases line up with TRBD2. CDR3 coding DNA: TGTGCCAGCAAAAGCCTGGGGGGAGGGCCAGGGGAGACCCAGTACTTC. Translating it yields CASKSLGGGPGETQYF. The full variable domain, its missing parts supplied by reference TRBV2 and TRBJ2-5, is EPEVTQTPSHQVTQMGQEVILRCVPISNHLYFYWYRQILGQKVEFLVSFYNNEISEKSEIFDDQFSVERPDGSNFTLKIRSTKLEDSAMYFCASKSLGGGPGETQYFGPGTRLLVL.